This TCR beta chain was observed in a study of metastatic and nonmetastatic thyroid tumors. This clone was seen at least ten times. In the original analysis: Between-group CDR3 differences, defined by clinicopathological status, yielded a distant-metastasis classifier for papillary thyroid cancer. TCRdb re-called the PCR reads through MiXCR. The authors' filters were not applied to this entry. The table shows about 92,000 clones, with about 15% occurring only once. Among the patients, none had received any treatment before thyroid surgery. The V segment lost 6 bases and the J segment 6 bases; nucleotides outside the gene matches: 14. This CDR3 is 16 amino acids long. Germline lookup yields CDR1 LGHDT and CDR2 YNNKEL (reference sequence).

The chain combines TRBV3-1 with TRBJ1-2, with 9 bases aligning to TRBD1. The receptor was isolated from a female donor with papillary thyroid cancer or a benign thyroid nodule (not recorded which). Some clones in this sample may be carry-over from other donors' samples. The material sequenced was blood. This chain's CDR3 is CASRSTRDRVSDGYTF. The CDR3 nucleotides are TGTGCCAGCAGGTCAACTCGGGACAGGGTATCGGATGGCTACACCTTC. Complete variable domain (other parts from reference TRBV3-1 and TRBJ1-2): DTAVSQTPKYLVTQMGNDKSIKCEQNLGHDTMYWYKQDSKKFLKIMFSYNNKELIINETVPNRFSPKSPDKAHLNLHINSLELGDSAVYFCASRSTRDRVSDGYTFGSGTRLTVV.